This T cell receptor (beta chain) is drawn from a study of CD4 T cells in relation to SARS-CoV-2 and coronaviruses. Study in general: TCR beta CDR3s were sequenced after approximately ten-day antigen culture of PBMCs.

The unexposed donors gave CD4+ T cells in about 2011-2019, prior to COVID-19. Isolation of CD4+ T cells took place after about eleven days in culture. Cells permitting, SARS-CoV-2 S/N and four cold-coronavirus spikes were tested on unexposed-donor CD4+ T cells. Trimming removed 1 base from V and 4 bases from J, with 12 bases in between. Germline V gene data show CDR1 as SGHNT and CDR2 as YENEEA. The CDR3 loop spans 15 amino acids. Using immunoSEQ multiplex PCR, the repertoire was profiled, and TCRdb retains in-frame clones only, with some absent. The sample lists tens of thousands of clones, 65% to 85% occurring once. Turning to this clone: What it recognizes is unknown.

Whole-study results and caveats: Compared with monoreactive clones, crossreactive clones showed significantly weaker SARS-CoV-2 expansion.

The sequencing input was CD4+ T cells from PBMCs, cultured in vitro. V gene TRBV11-3 combines with J gene TRBJ2-3; a possible D gene is TRBD2 (6 bases). The source is a human donor in good health. The chain's CDR3 is CASSLVPGLPDTQYF. For the CDR3, the DNA is TGTGCCAGCAGCTTAGTCCCTGGACTACCAGATACGCAGTATTTT.